These 28 T cell receptor beta chains were all obtained from the same sample, sequenced in a study of beta chain features in type 1 diabetes. TCRB transcripts that were expressed got sequenced, as all of the isolated RNA had been reverse transcribed. Libraries were prepared by immunoSEQ multiplex PCR; TCRdb keeps only in-frame clonotypes and omits some of them. The repertoire consists of 160,000 or so clones, with around 10% occurring once and the leading ten covering 2% to 2.5%. The sample was central memory CD4+ T cells from blood. These receptors all stem from a young man in good health.

This clone appeared a few times. The chain carries TRBV7-9 and TRBJ2-7; tentatively, D is TRBD1 (6 bases). The CDR3 loop spans 13 amino acids. Germline V gives CDR1 SEHNR, CDR2 FQNEAQ (reference sequence). Trimming took 5 bases from V and 2 from J, leaving 10 bases between them. The CDR3 region is CASSGDKPYEQYF. The CDR3 region has the DNA TGTGCCAGCAGCGGGGACAAACCCTACGAGCAGTACTTC.

In this sample, this clone turned up a few times. The chain is built from TRBV14 and TRBJ1-1; no clear D. The CDR3 sequence is 13 residues long. Deletions cut 2 bases from V and 8 bases from J, with 12 bases between. Germline loops: CDR1 SGHDN, CDR2 FVKESK. The CDR3 loop is CASSQPRTSEAFF. In DNA form, the CDR3 reads TGTGCCAGCAGCCAACCCCGGACGTCAGAAGCTTTCTTT.

V usage is TRBV4-2 and J usage is TRBJ2-5; 10 bases are shared with TRBD2. Germline lookup yields CDR1 LGHNA and CDR2 YNFKEQ. The CDR3 is made up of 14 amino acids. V shed 1 base, J shed 5 bases, and the junction held 1 base outside the gene matches. The DNA of the CDR3 is TGTGCCAGCAGCCAAGGAGCGGGAGGGGAGACCCAGTACTTC. Its protein product is CASSQGAGGETQYF.

This clone appeared a few times. The V gene is TRBV7-2, the J gene TRBJ1-1; D call uncertain. Trimming stripped 2 bases from V and 1 base from J, with 11 bases between. Germline loops: CDR1 SGHTA, CDR2 FQGNSA. The CDR3 has 15 residues. The DNA for the CDR3 is TGTGCCAGCAGCTTAAGGAGGCGGGGGAACACTGAAGCTTTCTTT. Its protein is CASSLRRRGNTEAFF.

The chain joins TRBV7-2 to TRBJ2-7; D could derive from TRBD1 or TRBD2 (5 bases each). V was shortened by 0 bases and J by 3 bases, with 9 bases between the two germline ends. In germline, CDR1 is SGHTA, CDR2 FQGNSA. The CDR3 runs 14 residues. CDR3 DNA sequence: TGTGCCAGCAGCTTAGCGGTTGGGGGCTACGAGCAGTACTTC. It translates to CASSLAVGGYEQYF.

This clone was seen only a few times. The rearrangement joins TRBV11-1 to TRBJ2-3; possible D gene TRBD2, 6 bases. CDR1 is SGHAT and CDR2 is FQDESV in the germline V gene (reference sequence). V lost 8 bases and J 6 bases, leaving 9 bases between the germline ends. The CDR3 has 11 residues. The CDR3 loop reads CASRREDTQYF. In nucleotides, the CDR3 is TGTGCCAGCCGCCGGGAGGATACGCAGTATTTT.

A few counts support this clone. A junction end diverges from the germline sequence, so it may reflect a read error. The chain combines TRBV7-2 with TRBJ2-2; no clear D gene. The length of the CDR3 is 14 residues. The germline gives CDR1 SGHTA, CDR2 FQGNSA. CDR3 bases: TGTGCCAGCAGCTTATTCACGAAAACCGGGGAGCTGTTTTTT. Translation: CASSLFTKTGELFF.

There are a few counts of this clone. The CDR3 loop reads CASARGRNNSPLHF. The CDR3 DNA reads as TGTGCCAGCGCAAGGGGTAGGAATAATTCACCCCTCCACTTT. The rearrangement joins TRBV28 to TRBJ1-6, with a tentative D call TRBD1 (5 bases). The germline gives CDR1 MDHEN, CDR2 SYDVKM. The ends were cut back, 8 bases at V and 5 bases at J, with 13 bases in the middle. CDR3 length: 14 amino acids.

This clone was detected only a few times. The CDR3: CASSVWGRGTDTQYF. The CDR3 nucleotides read TGTGCCAGCAGCGTGTGGGGCAGAGGGACAGATACGCAGTATTTT. The chain uses TRBV9 and TRBJ2-3; D is perhaps TRBD1 or TRBD2 (5 bases each). The germline gives CDR1 SGDLS, CDR2 YYNGEE. Deletions cut 2 bases from V and 3 bases from J, with 13 bases between. The CDR3 has 15 amino acids. Full variable domain (outside the CDR3, taken from reference TRBV9 and TRBJ2-3): DSGVTQTPKHLITATGQRVTLRCSPRSGDLSVYWYQQSLDQGLQFLIQYYNGEERAKGNILERFSAQQFPDLHSELNLSSLELGDSALYFCASSVWGRGTDTQYFGPGTRLTVL.

This clone was observed a handful of times. This chain uses TRBV25-1 with TRBJ2-5; 11 bases are a match to TRBD1. The CDR3 is 14 residues long. Germline assignment: CDR1 MGHDK and CDR2 SYGVNS. Trimming removed 4 bases from V and 4 bases from J; junction bases left unmatched: 2. CDR3: CASSAGQGVETQYF. CDR3 DNA: TGTGCCAGCAGTGCGGGACAGGGGGTAGAGACCCAGTACTTC.

In its sample, this clone was seen a few times. The chain uses TRBV5-4 and TRBJ2-5, with a tentative D call TRBD1 (5 bases). CDR1 is SGHNT, CDR2 YYREEE, per germline (reference sequence). The germline V and J ends were trimmed by 1 base and 4 bases, with 14 bases remaining between them. There are 15 residues in the CDR3. CDR3 nucleotide sequence: TGTGCCAGCAGCTTGACTGTAGATAGGGGAGAGACCCAGTACTTC. Translation: CASSLTVDRGETQYF.

This clone was counted a few times. V gene TRBV4-1 combines with J gene TRBJ1-4; no reliable D call. V dropped 7 bases and J dropped 7 bases, with 16 bases sitting between them. The CDR3 runs 14 residues. Germline V gene lookup returns CDR1 MGHRA and CDR2 YSYEKL. The chain's CDR3 is CASTPVAAGEKLFF. The CDR3 DNA reads TGCGCCAGCACCCCGGTAGCAGCTGGTGAAAAACTGTTTTTT.

The table lists this clone with a few counts. The rearrangement links TRBV30 to TRBJ1-1; no clear D. The CDR3 consists of 15 residues. The V gene's germline CDR1 is GTSNPN and CDR2 SVGIG (reference sequence). Trimming pared 4 bases from V and 4 bases from J, leaving 19 bases between. CDR3 nucleotide sequence: TGTGCCTGGACGGGCCCCAGCCTAGCCGGCACTGAAGCTTTCTTT. This codes for CAWTGPSLAGTEAFF.

This clone was seen more than once but under ten times. The chain employs TRBV7-9 and TRBJ1-1; no reliable D call. CDR1 SEHNR and CDR2 FQNEAQ come from the germline V gene (reference sequence). The CDR3 loop spans 11 amino acids. Trimming removed 3 bases at V and 6 bases at J, with 5 bases between. CDR3 nucleotides: TGTGCCAGCAGCTTGTCGGCTGAAGCTTTCTTT. The encoded protein is CASSLSAEAFF.

This rearrangement joins TRBV5-1 to TRBJ2-5; D is ambiguous. The CDR3 totals 14 residues. V lost 1 base to trimming and J lost 5 bases, with 12 bases between them. Germline CDR1 and CDR2: SGHRS and YFSETQ. As DNA, the CDR3 is TGCGCCAGCAGCTTGAACGGAGCTTGGGAGACCCAGTACTTC. This translates into CASSLNGAWETQYF. Combining the CDR3 with reference TRBV5-1 and TRBJ2-5 gives the whole variable domain KAGVTQTPRYLIKTRGQQVTLSCSPISGHRSVSWYQQTPGQGLQFLFEYFSETQRNKGNFPGRFSGRQFSNSRSEMNVSTLELGDSALYLCASSLNGAWETQYFGPGTRLLVL.

This clone has just a few counts. This chain connects TRBV5-1 to TRBJ2-3; no clear D. Germline V CDR1 and CDR2: SGHRS, YFSETQ. This CDR3 has 14 residues. V lost 2 bases and J 2 bases, leaving 9 bases between the germline ends. The CDR3 spells CASSLYGDTDTQYF. The CDR3 DNA reads as TGCGCCAGCAGCTTATACGGAGACACAGATACGCAGTATTTT.

CDR3 region: CASSLMAGLAGVETQYF. DNA for the CDR3: TGTGCCAGCAGTTTAATGGCCGGACTAGCGGGAGTGGAGACCCAGTACTTC. J is TRBJ2-5 and V is TRBV28, with 13 bases identical to TRBD2. With 2 bases clipped from V and 5 bases from J, the junction kept 8 bases outside the gene matches. The germline V gene encodes CDR1 MDHEN and CDR2 SYDVKM. The CDR3 consists of 17 residues. Full variable domain (rest looked up from reference TRBV28 and TRBJ2-5): DVKVTQSSRYLVKRTGEKVFLECVQDMDHENMFWYRQDPGLGLRLIYFSYDVKMKEKGDIPEGYSVSREKKERFSLILESASTNQTSMYLCASSLMAGLAGVETQYFGPGTRLLVL.

This clone has just a few counts. V gene TRBV29-1 combines with J gene TRBJ2-7; D gene unclear. CDR3 length equals 10 residues. Germline CDR1 and CDR2: SQVTM and ANQGSEA. V lost 7 bases, J lost 3 bases, and 7 bases lay in between. CDR3 amino acids: CSARDYEQYF. CDR3 nucleotides: TGCAGCGCTCGAGACTACGAGCAGTACTTC.

This clone showed up just a few times. The CDR3 sequence: CASSLGPDTLQFF. CDR3 sequence (DNA): TGTGCCAGCAGCCTAGGGCCCGACACATTGCAGTTCTTC. The J gene is TRBJ2-1, the V gene TRBV14; the D is unclear. Germline V lookup: CDR1 SGHDN, CDR2 FVKESK. V gave up 4 bases and J gave up 12 bases, with 16 bases separating them. This CDR3 is 13 amino acids long.

This clone has just a few counts. This chain joins TRBV6-5 and TRBJ1-1, with D unclear. Trimming cost V 4 bases and J 3 bases, with 12 bases left between them. The CDR3 extends over 14 amino acids. Per the germline V gene, CDR1 is MNHEY and CDR2 is SVGAGI. The chain's CDR3 is CASSSTKWDTEAFF. In DNA form, the CDR3 reads TGTGCCAGCAGTTCAACAAAGTGGGACACTGAAGCTTTCTTT.

The rearrangement joins TRBV4-1 to TRBJ1-5; D not certain. Between the trimmed V and J ends, which lost 1 base and 5 bases, there was a span of 12 bases. CDR1 and CDR2 from the germline V gene are MGHRA and YSYEKL. The CDR3 totals 15 residues. CDR3 protein: CASSQVVGSDQPQHF. CDR3 nucleotide sequence: TGCGCCAGCAGCCAAGTGGTAGGGTCGGATCAGCCCCAGCATTTT.

This clone has just a few counts. The chain links TRBV18 to TRBJ2-7; no clear D gene. Germline-derived CDR1 and CDR2 are KGHSH and LQKENI. CDR3 length: 14 residues. The V end was cut by 0 bases, the J end by 3 bases, with 9 bases between. DNA for the CDR3: TGTGCCAGCTCACCACCCCTGGGGTACTACGAGCAGTACTTC. It encodes CASSPPLGYYEQYF.

This clone has just a few counts. At one end, the junction sequence differs from germline, possibly due to a read error. The V call is TRBV5-4, the J call TRBJ2-5; D remains unclear. CDR3 length: 13 residues. Germline V gene data show CDR1 as SGHNT and CDR2 as YYREEE (reference sequence). The CDR3 spells CASSQAHRETQYF. CDR3 bases: TGCGCCAGCAGCCAAGCCCATCGAGAGACCCAGTACTTC.

J is TRBJ1-2 and V is TRBV5-1, with D perhaps matching TRBD1 (6 bases). Trimming pared 4 bases from V and 4 bases from J, leaving 17 bases between. The CDR3 length is 15 residues. Germline V gives CDR1 SGHRS, CDR2 YFSETQ. CDR3 coding DNA: TGCGCCAGCAGCCCAGATACAGGGTCCGGCTATGGCTACACCTTC. This encodes CASSPDTGSGYGYTF. Filled out from reference TRBV5-1 and TRBJ1-2, the complete variable domain reads KAGVTQTPRYLIKTRGQQVTLSCSPISGHRSVSWYQQTPGQGLQFLFEYFSETQRNKGNFPGRFSGRQFSNSRSEMNVSTLELGDSALYLCASSPDTGSGYGYTFGSGTRLTVV.

This clone was counted only a few times. The rearrangement links TRBV27 to TRBJ1-5, with TRBD1 as a possible D gene (5 bases). This CDR3 has 15 amino acids. V was pared by 2 bases and J by 6 bases, with 14 bases between. The germline gives CDR1 MNHEY, CDR2 SMNVEV (reference sequence). Here the CDR3 DNA reads TGTGCCAGCAGTTTAAATCCCCAGGGTAGTCAGCCCCAGCATTTT. This sequence encodes CASSLNPQGSQPQHF.

The rearrangement uses TRBV10-3 and TRBJ2-7; 7 bases are shared with TRBD1. The trim removed 4 bases at V and 3 bases at J, leaving 9 bases unmatched. Germline V CDR1 and CDR2: ENHRY, SYGVKD. This CDR3 spans 15 amino acids. The CDR3 reads CAISAGQANLYEQYF. CDR3 in DNA: TGTGCCATCAGTGCCGGACAGGCCAACCTCTACGAGCAGTACTTC.

V gene TRBV10-3 combines with J gene TRBJ2-6, with D unclear. CDR3 length: 15 residues. Germline V gene lookup returns CDR1 ENHRY and CDR2 SYGVKD. The V end lost 5 bases, the J end lost 0 bases, and 8 bases lay between the germline ends. The DNA of the CDR3 is TGTGCCATCAGTAACGTGCGCTCTGGGGCCAACGTCCTGACTTTC. This translates into CAISNVRSGANVLTF.

This clone was counted a few times. The chain carries TRBV30 and TRBJ2-5; D ambiguous. The CDR3 extends over 11 amino acids. Germline CDR1 reads GTSNPN; CDR2 reads SVGIG (reference sequence). V dropped 0 bases and J dropped 3 bases, with 2 bases sitting between them. The CDR3 DNA is TGTGCCTGGAGTGTAGAAGAGACCCAGTACTTC. Its translation is CAWSVEETQYF.